These 5 T cell receptor beta chains originate from one sample sequenced in a study of T-cell memory formation after mild COVID-19. TCRdb itself ran the 5' RACE reads through MiXCR, one entry per CDR3 protein. This sample has 430,000 or so distinct CDR3 sequences; roughly 23% occur once, and the top ten carry 12%. Sample: PBMCs or a T cell subset sorted from them (not recorded which). The receptors were sampled from an adult woman who had mild COVID-19 (a few samples of this study predate the infection). Cell type and time point are not known.

The chain employs TRBV3-1 and TRBJ2-1; TRBD1 might be the D (5 bases). The CDR3 covers 14 residues. The V and J ends lost 10 bases and 2 bases respectively, with 15 bases between them. Germline CDR1 and CDR2: LGHDT and YNNKEL (reference sequence). CDR3 region: CATPGRVTYNEQFF. CDR3 sequence (DNA): TGTGCCACCCCGGGCAGGGTAACCTACAATGAGCAGTTCTTC.

The rearrangement links TRBV3-1 to TRBJ1-3; TRBD1 might be the D (5 bases). Germline-derived CDR1 and CDR2 are LGHDT and YNNKEL (reference sequence). This CDR3 is 14 amino acids long. V was clipped by 0 bases and J by 9 bases, with 12 bases between them. CDR3 nucleotide sequence: TGTGCCAGCAGCCAAGATCTGGGGAGGGGCACCATATATTTT. Translated: CASSQDLGRGTIYF.

This clonotype appeared a few times. This sequence joins TRBV20-1 and TRBJ2-1, with D perhaps matching TRBD2 (6 bases). V was pared by 6 bases and J by 12 bases, with 15 bases between. This CDR3 contains 11 residues. Germline CDR1 is DFQATT and CDR2 is SNEGSKA (reference sequence). The CDR3 DNA follows: TGCAGTGCATCCGGGAGAGGGAGGCAGTTCTTC. It specifies CSASGRGRQFF.

The chain joins TRBV18 to TRBJ2-1, with D perhaps being TRBD1 or TRBD2 (5 bases each). V was pared by 3 bases and J by 4 bases, with 13 bases between. This CDR3 is built from 15 residues. CDR1 is KGHSH, CDR2 LQKENI, per germline. CDR3 loop: CASSPRDGGYNEQFF. DNA for the CDR3: TGTGCCAGCTCACCCCGGGACGGAGGTTACAATGAGCAGTTCTTC.

The chain couples TRBV7-2 to TRBJ2-7; D is unresolved. Looked up from germline, CDR1 is SGHTA and CDR2 is FQGNSA. The CDR3 has 14 amino acids. V was trimmed by 0 bases and J by 2 bases, leaving 8 bases between them. CDR3 sequence (DNA): TGTGCCAGCAGCTTAGCGCACAGTACCTACGAGCAGTACTTC. Protein: CASSLAHSTYEQYF.